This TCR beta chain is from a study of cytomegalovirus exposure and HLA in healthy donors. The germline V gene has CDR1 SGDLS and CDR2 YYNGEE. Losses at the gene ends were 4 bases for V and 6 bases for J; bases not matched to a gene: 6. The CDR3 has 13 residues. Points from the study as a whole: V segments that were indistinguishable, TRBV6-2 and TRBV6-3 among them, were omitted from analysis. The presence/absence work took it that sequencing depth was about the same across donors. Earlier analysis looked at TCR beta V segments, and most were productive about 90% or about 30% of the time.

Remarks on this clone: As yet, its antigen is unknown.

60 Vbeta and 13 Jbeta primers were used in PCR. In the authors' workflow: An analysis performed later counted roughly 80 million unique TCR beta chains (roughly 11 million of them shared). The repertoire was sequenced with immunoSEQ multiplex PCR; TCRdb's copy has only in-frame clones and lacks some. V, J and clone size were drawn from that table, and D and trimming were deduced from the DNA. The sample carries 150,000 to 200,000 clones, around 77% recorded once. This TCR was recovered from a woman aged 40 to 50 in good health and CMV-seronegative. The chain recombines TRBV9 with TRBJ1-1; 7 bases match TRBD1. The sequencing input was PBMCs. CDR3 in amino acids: CASSRGTVPEAFF. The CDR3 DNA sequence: TGTGCCAGCAGCAGAGGGACAGTGCCTGAAGCTTTCTTT.